This TCR beta chain came from a study of T-cell memory formation after mild COVID-19. Study observations and caveats: The appearance of some responding clones in pre-infection memory suggested that cross-reactive memory joined. Unconfirmed was the SARS-CoV-2 specificity of second-wave clones that peaked on day 37. Later expanders leaned CD4+, whereas clones that contracted between day 15 and 85 were balanced CD4/CD8.

Of note for this clonotype: No antigen is known for it.

The CDR3 spans 10 residues. CDR1 and CDR2 (germline): SQVTM, ANQGSEA. Trimming removed 6 bases from V and 4 bases from J, with 4 bases in between. TCRdb re-called the 5' RACE reads through MiXCR, storing one row per CDR3 protein. The repertoire holds 90,000 to 120,000 distinct CDR3 sequences, approximately 12% seen once, with roughly two fifths in the top ten. This chain uses TRBV29-1 with TRBJ2-1; the D is unclear. Sequenced sample: PBMCs or a T cell subset sorted from them (not recorded which). The receptor was derived from a young man who had mild COVID-19 (a few samples of this study predate the infection). Cell type and time point are not known. The CDR3 nucleotides read TGCAGCGTCGATTACAATGAGCAGTTCTTC. It is translated as CSVDYNEQFF.